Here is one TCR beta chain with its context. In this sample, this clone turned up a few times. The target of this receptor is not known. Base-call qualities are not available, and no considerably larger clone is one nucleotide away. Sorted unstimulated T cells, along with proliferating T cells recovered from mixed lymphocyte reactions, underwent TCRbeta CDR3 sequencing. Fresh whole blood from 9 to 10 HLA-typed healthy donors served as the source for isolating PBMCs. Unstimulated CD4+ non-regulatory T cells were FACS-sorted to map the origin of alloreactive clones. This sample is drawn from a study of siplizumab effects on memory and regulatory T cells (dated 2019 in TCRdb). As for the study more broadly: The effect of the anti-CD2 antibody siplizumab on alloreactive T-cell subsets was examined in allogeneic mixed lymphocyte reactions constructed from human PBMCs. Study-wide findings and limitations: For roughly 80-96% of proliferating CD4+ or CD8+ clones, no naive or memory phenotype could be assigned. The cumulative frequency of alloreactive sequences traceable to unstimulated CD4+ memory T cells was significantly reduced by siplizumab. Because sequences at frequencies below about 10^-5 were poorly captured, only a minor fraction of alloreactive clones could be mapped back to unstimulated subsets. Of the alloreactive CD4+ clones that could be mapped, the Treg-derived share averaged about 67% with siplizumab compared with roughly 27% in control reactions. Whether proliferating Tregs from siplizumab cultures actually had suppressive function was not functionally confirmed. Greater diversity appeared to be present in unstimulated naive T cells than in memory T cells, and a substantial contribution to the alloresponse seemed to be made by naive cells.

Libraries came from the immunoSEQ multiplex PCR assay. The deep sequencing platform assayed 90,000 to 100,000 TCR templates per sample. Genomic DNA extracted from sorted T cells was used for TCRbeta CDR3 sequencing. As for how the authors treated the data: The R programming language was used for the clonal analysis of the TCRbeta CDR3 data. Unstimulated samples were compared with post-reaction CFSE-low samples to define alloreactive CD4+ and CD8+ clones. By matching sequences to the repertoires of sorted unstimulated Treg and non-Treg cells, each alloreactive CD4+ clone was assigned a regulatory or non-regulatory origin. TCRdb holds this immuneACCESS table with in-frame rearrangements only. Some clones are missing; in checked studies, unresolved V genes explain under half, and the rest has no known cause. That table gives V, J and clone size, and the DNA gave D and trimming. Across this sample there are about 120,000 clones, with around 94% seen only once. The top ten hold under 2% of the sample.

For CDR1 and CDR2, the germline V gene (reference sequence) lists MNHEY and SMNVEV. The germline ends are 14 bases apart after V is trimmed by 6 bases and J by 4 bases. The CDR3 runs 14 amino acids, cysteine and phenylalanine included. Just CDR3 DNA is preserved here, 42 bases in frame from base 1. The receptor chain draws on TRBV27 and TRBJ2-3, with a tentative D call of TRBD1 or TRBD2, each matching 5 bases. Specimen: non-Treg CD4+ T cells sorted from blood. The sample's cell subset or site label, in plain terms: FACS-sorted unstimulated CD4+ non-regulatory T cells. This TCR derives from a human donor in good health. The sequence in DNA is TGTGCCAGCAGCCGGGACGTTTGGCCAGATACGCAGTATTTT. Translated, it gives CASSRDVWPDTQYF.